Listed below are T cell receptor beta chains from one sample, sequenced in a study of cytomegalovirus exposure and HLA in healthy donors. TCRdb keeps only in-frame clones here, not all; method: immunoSEQ multiplex PCR. The table records 100,000 to 150,000 clones, about 15% of them present only once. Sequenced: PBMCs. All receptors derive from a female donor in good health and CMV-seropositive. Both conserved end residues are part of each CDR3. A D gene is named only where the DNA matches it firmly. The size of a clone is reported for some rows only, either as once, few or many, or as a class for expanded clones.

TRBJ1-1,.,TRBV27,few,CASSLGTMTEAFF,TGTGCCAGCAGTTTGGGGACAATGACTGAAGCTTTCTTT
TRBJ2-7,.,TRBV9,once,CASREEGLSGEQYF,TGTGCCAGCAGAGAAGAAGGACTCAGTGGGGAGCAGTACTTC
TRBJ1-2,TRBD1,TRBV6-5,.,CASSLHGTGYGYTF,TGTGCCAGCAGTTTACACGGGACAGGGTATGGCTACACCTTC
TRBJ2-3,TRBD2,TRBV5-6,.,CASSLVSGTDTQYF,TGTGCCAGCAGCTTGGTTAGCGGGACAGATACGCAGTATTTT
TRBJ1-2,TRBD1,TRBV30,few,CAWSVRDSVIHGYTF,TGTGCCTGGAGTGTACGGGACAGCGTTATCCATGGCTACACCTTC
TRBJ2-3,TRBD1,TRBV27,.,CASSRDRVTDTQYF,TGTGCCAGCAGCCGGGACAGGGTCACAGATACGCAGTATTTT
TRBJ1-2,.,TRBV25-1,.,CASSDSKTNYGYTF,TGTGCCAGCAGTGACAGTAAAACTAACTATGGCTACACCTTC
TRBJ2-7,TRBD1,TRBV6-5,.,CASSPRTGVYYEQYF,TGTGCCAGCAGTCCCCGGACAGGGGTCTACTACGAGCAGTACTTC
TRBJ1-5,TRBD1,TRBV28,few,CASSPGTGEKPQHF,TGTGCCAGCAGTCCAGGGACAGGGGAAAAGCCCCAGCATTTT
TRBJ1-5,.,TRBV27,.,CASSSSRFQPQHF,TGTGCCAGCAGTTCGAGCAGGTTTCAGCCCCAGCATTTT
TRBJ1-1,.,TRBV7-3,few,CASSLSGFGNTEAFF,TGTGCCAGCAGCTTATCAGGGTTCGGGAACACTGAAGCTTTCTTT
TRBJ1-2,TRBD1,TRBV6-7,.,CASSQGGILNYGYTF,TGTGCCAGCAGCCAAGGGGGCATCCTTAACTATGGCTACACCTTC
TRBJ1-1,.,TRBV27,few,CASSFSAGTEAFF,TGTGCCAGCAGTTTTAGTGCAGGAACTGAAGCTTTCTTT
TRBJ1-1,.,TRBV29-1,few,CSVARKLNTEAFF,TGCAGCGTTGCCAGGAAACTCAACACTGAAGCTTTCTTT
TRBJ1-5,TRBD1,TRBV19,few,CASSRGRQGSNQPQHF,TGTGCCAGTAGTAGGGGCCGACAGGGGAGCAATCAGCCCCAGCATTTT
TRBJ1-2,.,TRBV7-9,.,CASSQERRYGYTF,TGTGCCAGCAGCCAAGAGCGGAGGTATGGCTACACCTTC
TRBJ2-7,.,TRBV28,few,CASSLRYEQYF,TGTGCCAGCAGTTTACGCTACGAGCAGTACTTC
TRBJ2-7,.,TRBV29-1,few,CSVIVSYEQYF,TGCAGCGTCATAGTGTCCTACGAGCAGTACTTC
TRBJ1-1,.,TRBV5-6,.,CASSLGLGARTEAFF,TGTGCCAGCAGCTTGGGGTTGGGGGCGCGCACTGAAGCTTTCTTT
TRBJ1-2,.,TRBV5-6,few,CASSLRGATNTPYGYTF,TGTGCCAGCAGCTTACGGGGGGCGACGAATACCCCCTATGGCTACACCTTC
TRBJ1-1,TRBD1,TRBV7-2,few,CASSLRPRGLDTEAFF,TGTGCCAGCAGCCTACGTCCCAGGGGGTTGGACACTGAAGCTTTCTTT
TRBJ2-4,TRBD2,TRBV7-8,.,CASSLAQTSGGAYGKNIQYF,TGTGCCAGCAGCTTAGCCCAGACTAGCGGGGGGGCCTACGGCAAAAACATTCAGTACTTC
TRBJ2-5,TRBD1,TRBV14,.,CASSQGDRKETQYF,TGTGCCAGCAGCCAAGGGGACAGGAAGGAGACCCAGTACTTC
TRBJ1-4,TRBD1,TRBV2,few,CASIWTGGHEKLFF,TGTGCCAGCATATGGACAGGGGGTCATGAAAAACTGTTTTTT
TRBJ2-5,TRBD2,TRBV5-1,few,CASSRGLASHQETQYF,TGCGCCAGCAGCCGGGGACTAGCGAGCCACCAAGAGACCCAGTACTTC
TRBJ2-6,.,TRBV4-3,.,CASSQGPVSSSGANVLTF,TGCGCCAGCAGCCAAGGTCCGGTATCAAGCTCTGGGGCCAACGTCCTGACTTTC
TRBJ2-1,.,TRBV5-1,.,CASSFTGHFSYNEQFF,TGCGCCAGCAGCTTCACAGGCCATTTCTCCTACAATGAGCAGTTCTTC
TRBJ1-4,.,TRBV19,few,CASSASWGVFNEKLFF,TGTGCCAGTAGTGCCTCGTGGGGGGTTTTTAATGAAAAACTGTTTTTT
TRBJ2-7,TRBD1,TRBV7-8,.,CASSWQGARQYF,TGTGCCAGCAGCTGGCAGGGGGCGCGACAGTACTTC
TRBJ2-5,.,TRBV30,.,CAWSVRNRQETQYF,TGTGCCTGGAGTGTACGGAACAGGCAAGAGACCCAGTACTTC
TRBJ2-5,.,TRBV19,few,CASSIVAGAWETQYF,TGTGCCAGTAGTATCGTCGCGGGGGCTTGGGAGACCCAGTACTTC
TRBJ2-1,.,TRBV20-1,few,CSASPQGEQFF,TGCAGTGCTAGTCCCCAGGGTGAGCAGTTCTTC
TRBJ2-7,TRBD2,TRBV4-2,.,CASSQVGLSGGYEQYF,TGTGCCAGCAGCCAAGTGGGACTAAGCGGGGGCTACGAGCAGTACTTC
TRBJ2-7,TRBD1,TRBV29-1,.,CSVELGQGIGYEQYF,TGCAGCGTTGAACTGGGACAGGGAATCGGGTACGAGCAGTACTTC
TRBJ1-1,.,TRBV7-2,.,CASSLARRETEAFF,TGTGCCAGCAGCTTAGCTCGTAGGGAGACTGAAGCTTTCTTT
TRBJ1-1,.,TRBV4-3,.,CASSLMDSNTEAFF,TGCGCCAGCAGCCTAATGGACAGTAACACTGAAGCTTTCTTT
TRBJ2-3,.,TRBV7-2,few,CASSSRRASTDTQYF,TGTGCCAGCAGCTCCCGGAGGGCTAGCACAGATACGCAGTATTTT
TRBJ2-1,TRBD1,TRBV10-1,.,CASSPGAGGLYEQFF,TGCGCCAGCAGCCCTGGCGCAGGGGGCCTATATGAGCAGTTCTTC
TRBJ1-5,TRBD1,TRBV10-3,.,CAISESIAGQGYQPQHF,TGTGCCATCAGTGAGTCGATTGCGGGACAGGGCTATCAGCCCCAGCATTTT
TRBJ2-7,.,TRBV27,.,CASSLTPFGYEQYF,TGTGCCAGCAGTTTAACCCCGTTCGGCTACGAGCAGTACTTC
TRBJ2-3,.,TRBV19,.,CASSAFGDSTDTQYF,TGTGCCAGTAGTGCCTTCGGGGACTCCACAGATACGCAGTATTTT
TRBJ1-1,TRBD1,TRBV10-3,few,CAISARGANTEAFF,TGTGCCATCAGTGCCAGGGGGGCCAACACTGAAGCTTTCTTT
TRBJ1-4,TRBD1,TRBV27,.,CASSPWTGTLEKLFF,TGTGCCAGCAGTCCCTGGACAGGGACCTTAGAAAAACTGTTTTTT
TRBJ2-3,TRBD2,TRBV5-1,.,CASSLGAGDTDTQYF,TGCGCCAGCAGCTTGGGAGCGGGGGACACAGATACGCAGTATTTT
TRBJ1-5,TRBD1,TRBV27,.,CASSRTTGFGDQPQHF,TGTGCCAGCAGTCGAACGACAGGGTTCGGTGATCAGCCCCAGCATTTT
TRBJ1-1,TRBD1,TRBV18,.,CASSPGGTGEWTEAFF,TGTGCCAGCTCACCGGGAGGGACAGGGGAGTGGACTGAAGCTTTCTTT
TRBJ1-2,.,TRBV27,.,CASRTGSRAYTF,TGTGCCAGCAGAACCGGGTCCAGGGCGTACACCTTC
TRBJ2-1,TRBD2,TRBV4-3,few,CASSQVWTSPFYNEQFF,TGCGCCAGCAGCCAAGTTTGGACTAGTCCGTTCTACAATGAGCAGTTCTTC
TRBJ2-7,TRBD1,TRBV7-2,.,CASSLRDSNYEQYF,TGTGCCAGCAGCCTAAGGGACAGCAATTACGAGCAGTACTTC
TRBJ1-2,.,TRBV20-1,few,CSANSVYGYTF,TGCAGTGCTAATTCAGTGTATGGCTACACCTTC
TRBJ1-3,TRBD1,TRBV2,.,CASSEQGQGAGNTIYF,TGTGCCAGCAGTGAACAGGGACAGGGGGCGGGAAACACCATATATTTT
TRBJ2-3,.,TRBV4-2,.,CASSQGQRSTDTQYF,TGTGCCAGCAGCCAAGGACAGAGAAGCACAGATACGCAGTATTTT
TRBJ2-7,.,TRBV7-6,.,CASSSLTAGHLRSYEQYF,TGTGCCAGCAGCTCCCTAACGGCTGGACATCTCCGTTCTTACGAGCAGTACTTC
TRBJ1-2,.,TRBV15,few,CATSTRTGDYGYTF,TGTGCCACCAGCACCCGGACTGGGGACTATGGCTACACCTTC